The text below deals with one T cell receptor beta chain. This clone's antigen is unknown. No base-level quality is on record; no much larger clone is a single base apart. Receptor amplification or capture employed the immunoSEQ multiplex PCR assay. TCRdb holds this immuneACCESS table with in-frame rearrangements only. Some clones are missing; in checked studies, unresolved V genes explain under half, and the rest has no known cause. The sample table holds around 21,000 clones, of which just over 75% were seen once. The ten top clones hold about a fifth of the sample. The CDR3 runs 16 residues from the cysteine to the phenylalanine. Left in the record is the CDR3 DNA by itself, 48 bases read in frame from the first base. The junction shows trimming of 5 bases on V and 0 bases on J, plus 15 bases between the germline ends. CDR1 and CDR2 are drawn from the germline V gene: SGHAT, FQNNGV. Ipilimumab was given at 1 mg/kg intravenously on day 1 of selected weeks, and checkpoint therapy started 14 to 28 days after autologous transplant. Patients received nivolumab at 3 mg/kg intravenously on day 1 of weeks 1, 4, 7, 10, and every two weeks through week 26. Combined checkpoint inhibition with ipilimumab and nivolumab as consolidation after autologous stem cell transplantation was tested in a Phase Ib clinical trial.

The source of the sample is a study of ipilimumab plus nivolumab after autologous stem cell transplantation (TCRdb year 2021). In terms of the full investigation: The median number of doses that trial patients received was 5 for ipilimumab and about eight for nivolumab. Both primary refractory and relapsed disease were represented in the DLBCL cohort, where 18-month progression-free survival was approximately 87% and 28%, respectively. Patients in the trial were undergoing autologous transplant and had high-risk diffuse large B cell lymphoma, mature T cell lymphoma, or multiple myeloma. The intent-to-treat population of the trial consisted of approximately 35 patients.

Overall study results and their limits: Combined checkpoint inhibition as post-transplant consolidation was concluded by the authors to appear tolerable. Per the authors, a biologic rationale for further study of the post-transplant checkpoint inhibition approach was offered by T cell receptor repertoire, regulatory T cell phenotype and gut microbiota profiles.

The material was PBMCs, obtained in a trial of ipilimumab plus nivolumab as post-transplant consolidation. The TCR comes from a male donor with diffuse large B-cell lymphoma. The V and J segments used are TRBV11-2 and TRBJ2-3; no D segment can be confidently identified. The nucleotide sequence is given as TGTGCCAGCAGCCCTAGAGATTATACTAGCACAGATACGCAGTATTTT. Its coded protein is CASSPRDYTSTDTQYF.